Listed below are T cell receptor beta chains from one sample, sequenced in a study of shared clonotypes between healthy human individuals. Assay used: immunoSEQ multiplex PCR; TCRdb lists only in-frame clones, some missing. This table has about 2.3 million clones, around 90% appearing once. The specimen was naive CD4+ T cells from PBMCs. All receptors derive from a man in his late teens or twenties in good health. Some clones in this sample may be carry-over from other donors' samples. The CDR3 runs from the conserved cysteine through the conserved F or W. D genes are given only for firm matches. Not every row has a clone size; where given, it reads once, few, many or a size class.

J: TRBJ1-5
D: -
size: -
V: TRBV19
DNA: TGTGCCAGTAGTATAGATAGGGATCAGCCCCAGCATTTT
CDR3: CASSIDRDQPQHF

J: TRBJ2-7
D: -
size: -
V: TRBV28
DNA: TGTGCCAGCAGTCCAGGGACGGTAAACTACGAGCAGTACTTC
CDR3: CASSPGTVNYEQYF

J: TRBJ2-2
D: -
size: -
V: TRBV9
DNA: TGTGCCAGCACCTTGGGGGGAGCGAACACCGGGGAGCTGTTTTTT
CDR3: CASTLGGANTGELFF

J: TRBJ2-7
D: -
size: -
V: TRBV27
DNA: TGTGCCATCTCAGGGTACGAGCAGTACTTC
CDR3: CAISGYEQYF

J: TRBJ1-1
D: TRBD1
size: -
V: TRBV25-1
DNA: TGTGCCAGCGTCCCTAACAGGGGCGGGAACACTGAAGCTTTCTTT
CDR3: CASVPNRGGNTEAFF

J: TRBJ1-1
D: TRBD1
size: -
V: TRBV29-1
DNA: TGCAGCGTTGACGGACAGGGGAACACTGAAGCTTTCTTT
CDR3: CSVDGQGNTEAFF

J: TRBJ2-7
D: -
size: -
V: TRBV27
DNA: TGTGCCAGCAGTTTATCAGGAATGTACTACGAGCAGTACTTC
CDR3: CASSLSGMYYEQYF

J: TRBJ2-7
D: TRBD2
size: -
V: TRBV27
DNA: TGTGCCAGCAGGGGGCTAGCGGGAGTCGGGGAGCAGTACTTC
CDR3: CASRGLAGVGEQYF

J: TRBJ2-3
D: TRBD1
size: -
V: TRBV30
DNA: TGTGCCTGGAGCTTGGACAGGGGTTCAGATACGCAGTATTTT
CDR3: CAWSLDRGSDTQYF

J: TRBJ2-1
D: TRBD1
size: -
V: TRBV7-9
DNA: TGTGCCAGCAGCTTAGGTAGGACAGGGGGCACCGGCAATGAGCAGTTCTTC
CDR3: CASSLGRTGGTGNEQFF

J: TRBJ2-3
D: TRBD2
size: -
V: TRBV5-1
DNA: TGCGCCAGCAGCCGAGCGAGTAGCGGGGAGTTCACAGATACGCAGTATTTT
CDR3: CASSRASSGEFTDTQYF

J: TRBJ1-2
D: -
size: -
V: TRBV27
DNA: TGTGCCAGCAGCCAGTGGGACACCGGTCCCTATGGCTACACCTTC
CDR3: CASSQWDTGPYGYTF

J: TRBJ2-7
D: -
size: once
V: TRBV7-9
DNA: TGTGCCAGCAGCTTCGCCAACTACGAGCAGTACTTC
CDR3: CASSFANYEQYF

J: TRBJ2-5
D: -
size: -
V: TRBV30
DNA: TGTGCCTGGAGTACCACTAGTGTCCAAGAGACCCAGTACTTC
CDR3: CAWSTTSVQETQYF

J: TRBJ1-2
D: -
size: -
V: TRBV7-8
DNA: TGTGCCAGCAGCTCCGGACCATTCTATGGCTACACCTTC
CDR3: CASSSGPFYGYTF

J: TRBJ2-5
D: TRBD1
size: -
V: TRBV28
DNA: TGTGCCAGCAGTCTTTACAGGGGGCTGCAGTACTTC
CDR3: CASSLYRGLQYF

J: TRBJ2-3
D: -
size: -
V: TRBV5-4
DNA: TGTGCCAGCAGCTTGAACCCCCAGGGGAAGACGCAGTATTTT
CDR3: CASSLNPQGKTQYF